These 27 T cell receptor beta chains originate from one sample sequenced in a study of patients and donors after allogeneic stem cell transplantation. Via MiXCR, TCRdb re-called the RT-PCR reads, giving one row per CDR3 protein. The sample shows around 160,000 distinct CDR3 sequences, 25% to 35% of them seen only once. Sequenced sample: blood, either unsorted or a sorted T cell fraction (not recorded which). Source of these receptors: a human donor who was either an allogeneic HSCT recipient or a stem cell or donor lymphocyte infusion donor (not recorded which). It is not recorded whose cells these are; they may come from a transplant donor.

The V call is TRBV4-2, the J call TRBJ2-7, with D hard to call. The CDR3 is made up of 16 amino acids. CDR1 is LGHNA and CDR2 is YNFKEQ in the germline V gene. Trimming pared 0 bases from V and 4 bases from J, leaving 16 bases between. The CDR3 nucleotides read TGTGCCAGCAGCCAAGATCTTCGGAGCTGGGGATACGAGCAGTACTTC. The encoded protein is CASSQDLRSWGYEQYF.

This sequence joins TRBV7-9 and TRBJ2-3; a possible D gene is TRBD2 (6 bases). CDR1 and CDR2 (germline): SEHNR, FQNEAQ (reference sequence). Between the trimmed V and J ends, which lost 2 bases and 5 bases, there was a span of 20 bases. There are 17 residues in the CDR3. CDR3: CASSLQVSALREDTQYF. In DNA form, the CDR3 reads TGTGCCAGCAGCTTACAGGTCAGCGCCTTGCGGGAAGATACGCAGTATTTT.

This clonotype was counted many times. The genes are TRBV7-2 and TRBJ1-6; 7 positions agree with TRBD1. Per the germline V gene, CDR1 is SGHTA and CDR2 is FQGNSA. Trimming took 5 bases from V and 7 from J; bases not matched to a gene: 2. The CDR3 has 13 amino acids. CDR3 loop: CASSGTENSPLHF. The CDR3 DNA is TGTGCCAGCAGCGGGACAGAAAATTCACCCCTCCACTTT.

The CDR3 reads CASSEWDQPQHF. The CDR3 coding sequence is TGTGCCAGCAGTGAATGGGATCAGCCCCAGCATTTT. The rearrangement uses TRBV25-1 and TRBJ1-5; D is undetermined. The germline CDR1 and CDR2 sequences are MGHDK and SYGVNS. The CDR3 spans 12 residues. V lost 1 base to trimming and J lost 5 bases, with 3 bases between them.

The J gene is TRBJ1-2, the V gene TRBV5-1; 8 positions match TRBD1. The ends lost 3 bases at V and 2 bases at J; junction bases unmatched: 12. This CDR3 is built from 17 residues. CDR1 is SGHRS, CDR2 YFSETQ, per germline. The CDR3 spells CASSYNQGATMNYGYTF. The CDR3, as DNA: TGCGCCAGCAGCTACAACCAGGGGGCGACGATGAACTATGGCTACACCTTC.

The chain recombines TRBV29-1 with TRBJ2-7, with a weak D call TRBD2 (5 bases). The CDR3 spans 12 residues. V was clipped by 4 bases and J by 7 bases, with 14 bases between them. The germline V gene encodes CDR1 SQVTM and CDR2 ANQGSEA. CDR3 nucleotides: TGCAGCGTTGTGCCCTCGGGGAGTGAGCAGTACTTC. As protein: CSVVPSGSEQYF.

J is TRBJ2-1 and V is TRBV6-5, with 8 bases that match TRBD1. CDR3 length: 14 amino acids. Trimming took 5 bases from V and 4 from J; bases not matched to a gene: 4. CDR1 is MNHEY and CDR2 is SVGAGI in the germline V gene. CDR3: CASSLRDRYNEQFF. The CDR3 region has the DNA TGTGCCAGCAGTCTCCGGGACAGGTACAATGAGCAGTTCTTC.

The rearrangement uses TRBV20-1 and TRBJ2-7; D uncertain. The CDR3 sequence is 11 residues long. Germline V lookup: CDR1 DFQATT, CDR2 SNEGSKA (reference sequence). Trimming took 3 bases from V and 2 from J, leaving 5 bases between them. DNA for the CDR3: TGCAGTGCTAGGGATACCTACGAGCAGTACTTC. Translating gives CSARDTYEQYF.

This clonotype was seen a few times. The gene calls are TRBV4-3 and TRBJ2-2; D remains ambiguous. The CDR3 covers 15 residues. The germline V gene has CDR1 LGHNA and CDR2 YSLEER. V shed 0 bases and J shed 5 bases, with 10 bases lying between them. The CDR3 here is CASSQEFRSTGELFF. Written as DNA, the CDR3 is TGCGCCAGCAGCCAAGAATTCCGGTCGACCGGGGAGCTGTTTTTT.

The chain is built from TRBV18 and TRBJ1-1; D remains ambiguous. With 4 bases removed from V and 1 base from J, the gap between germline ends came to 13 bases. CDR1 and CDR2 from the germline V gene are KGHSH and LQKENI. The CDR3 runs 15 residues. CDR3 bases: TGTGCCAGCTCACTCGATCAAGGGTGGAACACTGAAGCTTTCTTT. Protein: CASSLDQGWNTEAFF.

The chain joins TRBV3-1 to TRBJ1-4, with a possible D match to TRBD1 (5 bases). V lost 7 bases, J lost 8 bases, and 17 bases lay in between. CDR1 is LGHDT and CDR2 is YNNKEL in the germline V gene (reference sequence). This CDR3 has 14 amino acids. The CDR3 DNA reads as TGTGCCAGCACCGTGGCGGGGGTGGGAGAAAAACTGTTTTTT. It is translated as CASTVAGVGEKLFF.

In its sample, this clonotype was seen a few times. The genes are TRBV15 and TRBJ2-3; 8 positions agree with TRBD2. Germline V gene data show CDR1 as LNHNV and CDR2 as YYDKDF (reference sequence). V trimming: 7 bases; J trimming: 6 bases; junction bases outside the gene matches: 9. This CDR3 comprises 14 residues. CDR3 DNA: TGTGCCACCAAACTAGCGGCCACCGCGGATACGCAGTATTTT. Translation: CATKLAATADTQYF.

This clonotype was seen a handful of times. The genes are TRBV5-6 and TRBJ1-3; D is unclear. Trimming stripped 2 bases from V and 1 base from J, with 13 bases between. The CDR3 has 16 amino acids. Germline V lookup: CDR1 SGHDT, CDR2 YYEEEE. The CDR3 DNA follows: TGTGCCAGCAGCTTCTACGGAGGGCTTTCTGGAAACACCATATATTTT. Its translation is CASSFYGGLSGNTIYF.

This clonotype was picked up a small number of times. The chain has TRBV29-1 and TRBJ2-5; D is ambiguous. Trimming left V 4 bases short and J 5 bases short, with 8 bases between. The CDR3 extends over 11 amino acids. The V gene's germline CDR1 is SQVTM and CDR2 ANQGSEA. The CDR3 is CSVARIETQYF. In nucleotides, the CDR3 is TGCAGCGTTGCACGCATCGAGACCCAGTACTTC.

The sample holds many counts of this clonotype. The CDR3 is CSVTLVGHEKLFF. Written as DNA, the CDR3 is TGCAGCGTTACCCTGGTTGGGCATGAAAAACTGTTTTTT. V is TRBV29-1 and J is TRBJ1-4, with D unresolved. The ends were cut back, 5 bases at V and 6 bases at J, with 13 bases in the middle. The CDR3 length is 13 residues. Per the germline V gene, CDR1 is SQVTM and CDR2 is ANQGSEA.

This clonotype was detected only a few times. This sequence joins TRBV29-1 and TRBJ1-1; D gene unclear. Looked up from germline, CDR1 is SQVTM and CDR2 is ANQGSEA. The germline V and J ends were trimmed by 7 bases and 4 bases, with 7 bases remaining between them. CDR3 size: 10 residues. The CDR3 region has the DNA TGCAGCGGGGGTACCACTGAAGCTTTCTTT. Translated, it gives CSGGTTEAFF.

The genes are TRBV6-2 or TRBV6-3 and TRBJ2-7; D might be TRBD2 (5 bases). CDR3 length: 12 residues. The V end lost 5 bases, the J end lost 3 bases, and 8 bases lay between the germline ends. Germline CDR1 reads MNHEY; CDR2 reads SVGEGT. CDR3: CASSQGSYEQYF. CDR3 coding DNA: TGTGCCAGCAGTCAAGGGAGCTACGAGCAGTACTTC.

In this sample, this clonotype turned up a few times. The chain couples TRBV20-1 to TRBJ2-1, with TRBD2 matching over 14 bases. Germline V CDR1 and CDR2: DFQATT, SNEGSKA (reference sequence). The CDR3 sequence is 16 residues long. V trimming: 1 base; J trimming: 6 bases; junction bases outside the gene matches: 5. The CDR3 sequence: CSARGLAGGPLNEQFF. CDR3 DNA: TGCAGTGCTAGAGGACTAGCGGGAGGGCCCCTCAATGAGCAGTTCTTC.

This sequence joins TRBV7-3 and TRBJ2-1; D possibly corresponds to TRBD2 (5 bases). The V end lost 5 bases, the J end lost 4 bases, and 15 bases lay between the germline ends. The germline V gene has CDR1 SGHTA and CDR2 FQGTGA. The CDR3 loop spans 15 amino acids. The CDR3 sequence is CASSTSGRVYNEQFF. The CDR3 DNA sequence: TGTGCCAGCAGCACTTCTGGGCGGGTTTACAATGAGCAGTTCTTC.

This clonotype was counted only a few times. The CDR3 spells CASSLVWGGAGATGELFF. The DNA for the CDR3 is TGTGCCAGCAGCTTAGTTTGGGGTGGAGCGGGAGCCACCGGGGAGCTGTTTTTT. V usage is TRBV7-2 and J usage is TRBJ2-2; 8 nucleotides match TRBD2. The CDR3 length is 18 residues. V lost 1 base to trimming and J lost 4 bases; unmatched junction nucleotides: 11. Germline V gene sequence: CDR1 SGHTA, CDR2 FQGNSA.

The V call is TRBV7-9, the J call TRBJ1-1, with D unresolved. Trimming took off 11 bases at V and 7 bases at J, with 11 bases between the two ends. The CDR3 runs to 10 residues. CDR1 and CDR2 from the germline V gene are SEHNR and FQNEAQ (reference sequence). The CDR3 protein is CAGRRDEAFF. CDR3 coding DNA: TGTGCCGGAAGGAGGGATGAAGCTTTCTTT.

This clonotype was found a few times. The V and J genes are TRBV4-1 and TRBJ1-5, with TRBD1 matching 7 bases. The CDR3 covers 17 residues. Germline lookup yields CDR1 MGHRA and CDR2 YSYEKL. Losses at the gene ends were 2 bases for V and 2 bases for J; bases not matched to a gene: 9. DNA of the CDR3: TGCGCCAGCAGCCAATTTACAGGGGATTATGGCAATCAGCCCCAGCATTTT. Amino acids: CASSQFTGDYGNQPQHF.

V is TRBV4-3 and J is TRBJ2-7; D is perhaps TRBD1 (6 bases). This CDR3 spans 15 amino acids. CDR1 is LGHNA and CDR2 is YSLEER in the germline V gene. V lost 1 base and J lost 4, with 14 bases in between. This CDR3 is CASSQGSGTPYEQYF. The CDR3 DNA follows: TGCGCCAGCAGCCAAGGTTCCGGGACACCATACGAGCAGTACTTC.

This chain uses TRBV7-9 with TRBJ2-7; 9 nucleotides agree with TRBD2. Germline V gene sequence: CDR1 SEHNR, CDR2 FQNEAQ (reference sequence). This CDR3 has 15 residues. Trimming removed 4 bases from V and 1 base from J; junction bases left unmatched: 5. CDR3 DNA sequence: TGTGCCAGCAGCTCCAGGGCGGGAGGGTCCTACGAGCAGTACTTC. It specifies CASSSRAGGSYEQYF. Drawing the rest from reference TRBV7-9 and TRBJ2-7, the complete variable domain is DTGVSQNPRHKITKRGQNVTFRCDPISEHNRLYWYRQTLGQGPEFLTYFQNEAQLEKSRLLSDRFSAERPKGSFSTLEIQRTEQGDSAMYLCASSSRAGGSYEQYFGPGTRLTVT.

The chain carries TRBV7-2 and TRBJ2-2; TRBD1 is a possible D gene (6 bases). Trimming cost V 5 bases and J 2 bases, with 18 bases left between them. Looked up from germline, CDR1 is SGHTA and CDR2 is FQGNSA. This CDR3 has 17 residues. CDR3 nucleotides: TGTGCCAGCAGCAAATCGGGGAACAGGGCTAACACCGGGGAGCTGTTTTTT. Encoded protein: CASSKSGNRANTGELFF. The full variable domain, in which reference TRBV7-2 and TRBJ2-2 provide the parts outside the CDR3, is GAGVSQSPSNKVTEKGKDVELRCDPISGHTALYWYRQSLGQGLEFLIYFQGNSAPDKSGLPSDRFSAERTGGSVSTLTIQRTQQEDSAVYLCASSKSGNRANTGELFFGEGSRLTVL.

This clonotype was detected a few times. This chain joins TRBV5-1 and TRBJ1-2; 7 positions match TRBD1. J was trimmed by 8 bases and V by 0 bases; bases with no gene match: 4. CDR3 length: 13 amino acids. The V gene's germline CDR1 is SGHRS and CDR2 YFSETQ. The CDR3 region is CASSLETGPGYTF. CDR3 DNA: TGCGCCAGCAGCTTGGAGACAGGGCCCGGCTACACCTTC.

This clonotype was counted only a few times. The genes are TRBV29-1 and TRBJ2-3; possibly TRBD2 for D (5 bases). The CDR3 runs 15 residues. The V end was cut by 6 bases, the J end by 3 bases, with 19 bases between. Germline V gene data show CDR1 as SQVTM and CDR2 as ANQGSEA. CDR3 DNA: TGCAGCGTCCGGAGCCGCCTAAGAGGGACAGATACGCAGTATTTT. This gives the protein CSVRSRLRGTDTQYF.